This T cell receptor beta chain came from a study of blood T cells in healthy people across ages. Remarks on this clonotype: Its antigen is unidentified.

Study outcomes and limitations: As age increased, TCR beta diversity per million T cells fell in a roughly linear fashion. It was not possible, with unsorted PBMCs, to conclusively compare naive and antigen-experienced cells.

PCR was performed a second time for roughly 7 to 11 cycles using a sample-barcoded 5' primer and a J-beta primer mix. TCRdb re-analysed the 5' RACE reads in MiXCR, keeping a single row per CDR3 protein. The sample carries under 950,000 distinct CDR3 sequences, roughly 20% recorded once. The CDR3 is made up of 15 amino acids. Trimming cost V 9 bases and J 3 bases, with 16 bases left between them. The V gene's germline CDR1 is KGHDR and CDR2 SFDVKD. Sequencing was done on a sample of blood. This rearrangement joins TRBV24-1 to TRBJ2-2, with D possibly being TRBD1 or TRBD2 (6 bases each). The sequence came from a man in his 70s in good health. CDR3 region: CATEEGDSHTGELFF. Written as DNA, the CDR3 is TGTGCCACCGAGGAGGGGGACTCACACACCGGGGAGCTGTTTTTT.